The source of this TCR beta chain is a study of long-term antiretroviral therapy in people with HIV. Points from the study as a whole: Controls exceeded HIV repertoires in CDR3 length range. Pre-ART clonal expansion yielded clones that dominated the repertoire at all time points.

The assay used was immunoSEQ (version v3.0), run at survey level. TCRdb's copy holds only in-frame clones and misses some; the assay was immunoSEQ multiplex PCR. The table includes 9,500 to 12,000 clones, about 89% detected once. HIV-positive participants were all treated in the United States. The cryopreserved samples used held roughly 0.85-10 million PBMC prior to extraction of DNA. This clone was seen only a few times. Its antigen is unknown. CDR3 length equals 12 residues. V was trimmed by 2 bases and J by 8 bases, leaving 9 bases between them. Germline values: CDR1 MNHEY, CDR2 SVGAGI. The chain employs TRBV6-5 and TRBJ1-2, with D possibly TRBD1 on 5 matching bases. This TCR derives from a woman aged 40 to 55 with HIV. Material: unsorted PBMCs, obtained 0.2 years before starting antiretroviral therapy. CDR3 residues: CASSYVGDGYTF. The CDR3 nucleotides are TGTGCCAGCAGTTACGTGGGGGACGGCTACACCTTC.